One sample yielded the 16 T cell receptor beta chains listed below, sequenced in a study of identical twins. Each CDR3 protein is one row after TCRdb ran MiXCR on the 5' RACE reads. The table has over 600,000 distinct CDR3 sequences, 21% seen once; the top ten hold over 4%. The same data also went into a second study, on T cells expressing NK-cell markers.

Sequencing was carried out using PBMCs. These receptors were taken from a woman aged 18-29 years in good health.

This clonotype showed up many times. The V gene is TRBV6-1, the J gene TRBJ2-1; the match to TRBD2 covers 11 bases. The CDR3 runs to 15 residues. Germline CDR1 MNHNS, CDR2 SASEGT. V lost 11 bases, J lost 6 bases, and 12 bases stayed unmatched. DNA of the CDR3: TGTGCCGCCGGGGGGCTAGCGGGGGGAGTCAATGAGCAGTTCTTC. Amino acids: CAAGGLAGGVNEQFF.

CDR3 coding DNA: TGTGCCAGCAACCCAGAACAGTACACTGAAGCTTTCTTT. Protein product: CASNPEQYTEAFF. The chain recombines TRBV2 with TRBJ1-1; D is unresolved. The CDR3 is made up of 13 amino acids. Per the germline V gene, CDR1 is SNHLY and CDR2 is FYNNEI. Trimming left V 7 bases short and J 3 bases short, with 12 bases between. Looking up the rest from reference TRBV2 and TRBJ1-1 gives the full variable domain: EPEVTQTPSHQVTQMGQEVILRCVPISNHLYFYWYRQILGQKVEFLVSFYNNEISEKSEIFDDQFSVERPDGSNFTLKIRSTKLEDSAMYFCASNPEQYTEAFFGQGTRLTVV.

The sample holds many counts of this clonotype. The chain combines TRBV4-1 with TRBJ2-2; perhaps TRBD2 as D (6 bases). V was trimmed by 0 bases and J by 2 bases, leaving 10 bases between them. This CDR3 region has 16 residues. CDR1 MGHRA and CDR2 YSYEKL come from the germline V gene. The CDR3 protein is CASSQDPGLNTGELFF. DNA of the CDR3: TGCGCCAGCAGCCAAGACCCGGGACTCAACACCGGGGAGCTGTTTTTT.

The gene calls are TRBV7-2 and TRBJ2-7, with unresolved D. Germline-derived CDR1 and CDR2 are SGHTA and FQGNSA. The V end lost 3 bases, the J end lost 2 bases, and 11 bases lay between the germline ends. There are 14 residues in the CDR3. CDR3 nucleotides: TGTGCCAGCAGCTTTCAAGGGAAGGCCTACGAGCAGTACTTC. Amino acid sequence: CASSFQGKAYEQYF.

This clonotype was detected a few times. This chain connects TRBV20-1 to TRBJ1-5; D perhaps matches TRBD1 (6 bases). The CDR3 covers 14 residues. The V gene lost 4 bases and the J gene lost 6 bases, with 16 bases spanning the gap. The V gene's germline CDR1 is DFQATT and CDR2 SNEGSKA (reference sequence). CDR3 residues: CSAKMPGEAQPQHF. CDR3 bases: TGCAGTGCTAAAATGCCAGGGGAGGCTCAGCCCCAGCATTTT.

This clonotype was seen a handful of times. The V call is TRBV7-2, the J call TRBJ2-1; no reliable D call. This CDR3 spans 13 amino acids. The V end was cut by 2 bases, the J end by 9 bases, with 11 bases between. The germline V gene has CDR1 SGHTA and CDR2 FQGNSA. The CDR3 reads CASSLNFGTEQFF. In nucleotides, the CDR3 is TGTGCCAGCAGCTTAAATTTTGGTACTGAGCAGTTCTTC.

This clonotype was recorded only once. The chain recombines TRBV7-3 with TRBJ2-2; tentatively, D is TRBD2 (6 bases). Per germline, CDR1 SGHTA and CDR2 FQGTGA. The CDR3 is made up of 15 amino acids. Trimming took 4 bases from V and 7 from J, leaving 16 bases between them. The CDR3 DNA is TGTGCCAGCAGCTCCGACCGACTAGACGGCGGGGAGCTGTTTTTT. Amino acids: CASSSDRLDGGELFF. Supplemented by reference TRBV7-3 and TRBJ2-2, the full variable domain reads GAGVSQTPSNKVTEKGKYVELRCDPISGHTALYWYRQSLGQGPEFLIYFQGTGAADDSGLPNDRFFAVRPEGSVSTLKIQRTERGDSAVYLCASSSDRLDGGELFFGEGSRLTVL.

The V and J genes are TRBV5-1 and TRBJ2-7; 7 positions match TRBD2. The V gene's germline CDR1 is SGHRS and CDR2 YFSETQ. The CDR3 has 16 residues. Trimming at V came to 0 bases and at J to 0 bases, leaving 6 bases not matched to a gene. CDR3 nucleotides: TGCGCCAGCAGCTTGGAGGGCGGCGGGGGCTCCTACGAGCAGTACTTC. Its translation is CASSLEGGGGSYEQYF.

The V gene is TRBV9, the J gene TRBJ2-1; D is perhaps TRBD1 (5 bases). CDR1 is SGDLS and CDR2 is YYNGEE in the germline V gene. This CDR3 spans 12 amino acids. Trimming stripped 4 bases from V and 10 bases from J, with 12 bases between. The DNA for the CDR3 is TGTGCCAGCAGCACCTCCCAGGGAGAGCAGTTCTTC. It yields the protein CASSTSQGEQFF. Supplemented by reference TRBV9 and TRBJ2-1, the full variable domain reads DSGVTQTPKHLITATGQRVTLRCSPRSGDLSVYWYQQSLDQGLQFLIQYYNGEERAKGNILERFSAQQFPDLHSELNLSSLELGDSALYFCASSTSQGEQFFGPGTRLTVL.

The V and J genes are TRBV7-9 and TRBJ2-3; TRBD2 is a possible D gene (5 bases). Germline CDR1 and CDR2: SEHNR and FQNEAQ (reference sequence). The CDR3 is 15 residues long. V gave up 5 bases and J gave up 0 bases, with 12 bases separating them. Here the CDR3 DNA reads TGTGCCAGCAGCGCAACGGGATCAAGCACAGATACGCAGTATTTT. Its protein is CASSATGSSTDTQYF.

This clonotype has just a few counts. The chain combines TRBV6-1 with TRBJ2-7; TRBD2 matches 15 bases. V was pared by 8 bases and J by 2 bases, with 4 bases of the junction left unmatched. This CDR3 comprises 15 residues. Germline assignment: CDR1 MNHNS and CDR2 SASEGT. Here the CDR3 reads CASGTSGGPTYEQYF. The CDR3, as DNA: TGTGCCAGCGGGACTAGCGGGGGGCCTACCTACGAGCAGTACTTC.

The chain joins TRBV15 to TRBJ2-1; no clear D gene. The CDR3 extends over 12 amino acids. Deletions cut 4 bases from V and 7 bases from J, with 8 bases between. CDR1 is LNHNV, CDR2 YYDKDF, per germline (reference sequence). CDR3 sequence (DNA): TGTGCCACCAGCATGGTTTGGAATGAGCAGTTCTTC. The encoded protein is CATSMVWNEQFF.

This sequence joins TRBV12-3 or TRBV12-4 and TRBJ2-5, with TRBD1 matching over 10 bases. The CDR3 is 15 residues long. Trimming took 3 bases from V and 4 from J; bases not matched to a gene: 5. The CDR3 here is CASSLGQGLRETQYF. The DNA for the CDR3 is TGTGCCAGCAGTTTGGGACAGGGGCTGAGAGAGACCCAGTACTTC.

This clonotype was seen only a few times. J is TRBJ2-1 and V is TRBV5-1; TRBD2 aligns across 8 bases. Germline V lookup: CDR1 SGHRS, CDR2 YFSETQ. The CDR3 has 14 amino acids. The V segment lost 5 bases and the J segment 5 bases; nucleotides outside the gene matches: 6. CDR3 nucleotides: TGCGCCAGCAGATTGAGCGGGGGCAACAATGAGCAGTTCTTC. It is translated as CASRLSGGNNEQFF.

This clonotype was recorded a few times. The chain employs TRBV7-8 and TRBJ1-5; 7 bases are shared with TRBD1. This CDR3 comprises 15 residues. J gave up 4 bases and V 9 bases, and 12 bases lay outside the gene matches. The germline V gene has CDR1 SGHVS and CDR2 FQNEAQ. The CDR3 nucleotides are TGTGCCAGTACGGTGAACAGGGGCCGTAATCAGCCCCAGCATTTT. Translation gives CASTVNRGRNQPQHF.

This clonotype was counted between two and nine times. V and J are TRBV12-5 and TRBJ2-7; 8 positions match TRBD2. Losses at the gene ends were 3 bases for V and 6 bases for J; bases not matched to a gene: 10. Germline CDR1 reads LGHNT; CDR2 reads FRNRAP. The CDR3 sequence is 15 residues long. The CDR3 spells CASGFVLAGEGEQYF. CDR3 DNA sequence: TGTGCTAGTGGTTTCGTCCTAGCGGGTGAGGGCGAGCAGTACTTC.